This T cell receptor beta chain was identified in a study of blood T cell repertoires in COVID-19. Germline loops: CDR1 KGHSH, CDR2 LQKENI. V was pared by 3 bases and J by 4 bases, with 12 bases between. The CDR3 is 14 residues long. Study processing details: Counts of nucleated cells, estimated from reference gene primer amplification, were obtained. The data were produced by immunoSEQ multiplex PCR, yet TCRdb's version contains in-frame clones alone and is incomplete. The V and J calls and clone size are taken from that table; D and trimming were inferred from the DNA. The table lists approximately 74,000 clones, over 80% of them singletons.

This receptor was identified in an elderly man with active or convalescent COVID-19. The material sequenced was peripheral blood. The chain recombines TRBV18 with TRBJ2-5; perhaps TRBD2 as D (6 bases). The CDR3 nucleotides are TGTGCCAGCTCACCCTCGGTGGGGGGAGAGACCCAGTACTTC. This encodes CASSPSVGGETQYF.